This paragraph covers one TCR beta chain sequence. Its cognate antigen is unknown. Germline V CDR1 and CDR2: SGHRS, YFSETQ. The CDR3 is 14 amino acids. A template switching step added UMIs, each with a 6-nucleotide sample barcode. TCRdb reprocessed the 5' RACE reads and stores each CDR3 protein as one record, lacking DNA. The table lists 150,000 to 200,000 distinct CDR3 sequences, with under 3.5% in the top ten. The entry originates in a study of monozygotic twins with inflammatory bowel disease. Study-level points and caveats: Researchers report that IBD patients shared fewer clonotypes with others than healthy twins, especially amid disease activity. Varying immunosuppressive regimens may have increased patient repertoire variability. No one strong IBD-associated signal or clonotype was supported.

The sequenced material came from blood. This clonotype was sampled from a human donor with ulcerative colitis or Crohn's disease, or a healthy co-twin of an affected twin (not recorded which). The chain employs TRBV5-1 and TRBJ1-4. The CDR3 region is CASRSTSELEKLFF.